This passage covers 23 T cell receptor beta chains from one sample sequenced in a study of cytomegalovirus exposure and HLA in healthy donors. This PCR relied on a set of 60 Vbeta primers and 13 Jbeta primers. The repertoire was sequenced with immunoSEQ multiplex PCR; TCRdb's copy has only in-frame clones and lacks some. Of under 95,000 clones detected, about 7.6% appear once; the ten largest clones hold roughly 2.1%. Sequenced: PBMCs. Every receptor here comes from a man in his forties or fifties in good health and CMV-seronegative.

The sample holds one count of this clone. The chain carries TRBV7-2 and TRBJ2-3; the match to TRBD2 covers 12 bases. The CDR3 contains 17 residues. Germline loops: CDR1 SGHTA, CDR2 FQGNSA. With 2 bases clipped from V and 6 bases from J, the junction kept 9 bases outside the gene matches. CDR3 coding DNA: TGTGCCAGCAGCTTAACTGCTAGCGGGGGGGTGAGCGATACGCAGTATTTT. It codes for CASSLTASGGVSDTQYF.

The rearrangement uses TRBV7-2 and TRBJ2-7; tentative D call: TRBD2 (7 bases). V was shortened by 5 bases and J by 0 bases, with 14 bases between the two germline ends. The CDR3 is made up of 15 amino acids. Germline V CDR1 and CDR2: SGHTA, FQGNSA. The CDR3 DNA follows: TGTGCCAGCAGCACATGGGGGGGCAGCTCCTACGAGCAGTACTTC. Translation gives CASSTWGGSSYEQYF.

This clone was seen more than once but under ten times. J is TRBJ1-4 and V is TRBV28; 7 nucleotides agree with TRBD1. V was clipped by 5 bases and J by 0 bases; unmatched bases: 9. The CDR3 totals 17 residues. The germline V gene has CDR1 MDHEN and CDR2 SYDVKM. DNA for the CDR3: TGTGCCAGCAGTAGCCGGGACAGATTTGCAACTAATGAAAAACTGTTTTTT. Residues: CASSSRDRFATNEKLFF.

The chain joins TRBV7-6 to TRBJ2-2, with D possibly TRBD1 on 6 matching bases. Trimming took 5 bases from V and 4 from J, leaving 17 bases between them. The CDR3 has 16 amino acids. Germline-derived CDR1 and CDR2 are SGHVS and FNYEAQ. The CDR3 is CASSPSLGAGTGELFF. The CDR3 region has the DNA TGTGCCAGCAGCCCCAGTCTGGGGGCCGGCACCGGGGAGCTGTTTTTT.

This clone was counted between two and nine times. V is TRBV28 and J is TRBJ2-7, with 8 bases identical to TRBD1. Trimming took 5 bases from V and 3 from J; bases not matched to a gene: 3. CDR1 and CDR2 from the germline V gene are MDHEN and SYDVKM. The CDR3 totals 13 residues. The CDR3, as DNA: TGTGCCAGCAGTCTGGGACAGGTCTACGAGCAGTACTTC. Protein: CASSLGQVYEQYF.

The V gene is TRBV5-4, the J gene TRBJ1-4; D may be TRBD1 (6 bases). V lost 5 bases, J lost 3 bases, and 14 bases lay in between. The CDR3 consists of 15 residues. CDR1 and CDR2 (germline): SGHNT, YYREEE (reference sequence). The CDR3 sequence: CASSPSGAANEKLFF. CDR3 in DNA: TGTGCCAGCAGTCCATCAGGGGCGGCTAATGAAAAACTGTTTTTT.

This clone was seen more than once but under ten times. V and J are TRBV11-2 and TRBJ2-7, with D unclear. V lost 4 bases, J lost 4 bases, and 5 bases lay in between. This CDR3 region has 11 residues. Germline loops: CDR1 SGHAT, CDR2 FQNNGV. The CDR3 region has the DNA TGTGCCAGCAGCTACGGGTACGAGCAGTACTTC. This sequence encodes CASSYGYEQYF.

This clone was observed a few times. The chain carries TRBV5-1 and TRBJ1-2; D perhaps matches TRBD1 (6 bases). Between the trimmed V and J ends, which lost 1 base and 0 bases, there was a span of 10 bases. Germline V gene sequence: CDR1 SGHRS, CDR2 YFSETQ. The CDR3 runs to 15 residues. The CDR3 sequence is CASSLQDSANYGYTF. The DNA for the CDR3 is TGCGCCAGCAGCTTGCAGGACAGCGCTAACTATGGCTACACCTTC.

This clone was counted only a few times. The rearrangement links TRBV9 to TRBJ2-1, with 10 bases lining up with TRBD2. Germline-derived CDR1 and CDR2 are SGDLS and YYNGEE. Trimming at V came to 1 base and at J to 3 bases, leaving 16 bases not matched to a gene. There are 20 residues in the CDR3. The CDR3 reads CASSVSGSGRIAGIYNEQFF. CDR3 in DNA: TGTGCCAGCAGCGTATCTGGTAGCGGGAGGATAGCCGGTATCTACAATGAGCAGTTCTTC.

The genes are TRBV6-1 and TRBJ1-6; the D is unclear. The germline gives CDR1 MNHNS, CDR2 SASEGT. Trimming left V 6 bases short and J 3 bases short, with 9 bases between. The CDR3 runs 14 residues. The CDR3 protein is CASSQSVYNSPLHF. The CDR3 DNA is TGTGCCAGCAGCCAATCAGTCTATAATTCACCCCTCCACTTT.

A few counts support this clone. The chain uses TRBV21-1 and TRBJ2-5; the table names TRBD2, a call not compared with the DNA. TRBV21-1 represents a pseudogene. The CDR3 has 16 residues. CDR3 loop: CASSKTSGGASETQYF. The CDR3 region has the DNA TGTGCCAGCAGCAAAACTAGCGGGGGGGCATCAGAGACCCAGTACTTC.

This chain links TRBV19 with TRBJ2-5, with D perhaps TRBD1 (6 bases). Trimming stripped 3 bases from V and 3 bases from J, with 20 bases between. Per the germline V gene, CDR1 is LNHDA and CDR2 is SQIVND (reference sequence). The CDR3 covers 17 residues. For the CDR3, the DNA is TGTGCCAGTAGTATGATCCCTAGACAGGCCCCGAAAGAGACCCAGTACTTC. This sequence encodes CASSMIPRQAPKETQYF. Drawing the rest from reference TRBV19 and TRBJ2-5, the complete variable domain is DGGITQSPKYLFRKEGQNVTLSCEQNLNHDAMYWYRQDPGQGLRLIYYSQIVNDFQKGDIAEGYSVSREKKESFPLTVTSAQKNPTAFYLCASSMIPRQAPKETQYFGPGTRLLVL.

This chain uses TRBV30 with TRBJ1-5; the match to TRBD1 covers 9 bases. V trimming: 5 bases; J trimming: 4 bases; junction bases outside the gene matches: 9. Germline lookup yields CDR1 GTSNPN and CDR2 SVGIG (reference sequence). This CDR3 is 15 amino acids long. The CDR3 DNA is TGTGCCTGGGGGACGGGACAGGGCCATAATCAGCCCCAGCATTTT. Translated, it gives CAWGTGQGHNQPQHF.

This clone was found a few times. Written as DNA, the CDR3 is TGTGCCAGCAGCGTATTCACAGGCCGAAAATTCTCTGGGGCCAACGTCCTGACTTTC. The encoded protein is CASSVFTGRKFSGANVLTF. V usage is TRBV9 and J usage is TRBJ2-6; D perhaps matches TRBD1 (5 bases). The CDR3 spans 19 residues. V was shortened by 1 base and J by 0 bases, with 17 bases between the two germline ends. Germline CDR1 SGDLS, CDR2 YYNGEE.

This chain uses TRBV6-5 with TRBJ1-1; D is unclear. Per the germline V gene, CDR1 is MNHEY and CDR2 is SVGAGI. The CDR3 extends over 13 amino acids. V dropped 6 bases and J dropped 1 base, with 9 bases sitting between them. The CDR3 nucleotides are TGTGCCAGCAGAACGGAGGGGAACACTGAAGCTTTCTTT. This translates into CASRTEGNTEAFF.

This clone has more than one count but fewer than ten. The chain has TRBV18 and TRBJ1-1, with TRBD1 matching 8 bases. CDR1 KGHSH and CDR2 LQKENI come from the germline V gene. The V and J ends lost 1 base and 3 bases, in that order; junction bases with no gene match: 7. The length of the CDR3 is 16 residues. The CDR3 DNA follows: TGTGCCAGCTCACCACTGACAGGGGAGGTGTACACTGAAGCTTTCTTT. Translation: CASSPLTGEVYTEAFF.

Only a few counts were recorded for this clone. This chain joins TRBV5-4 and TRBJ1-2; 11 nucleotides line up with TRBD1. The germline gives CDR1 SGHNT, CDR2 YYREEE (reference sequence). V dropped 3 bases and J dropped 1; count of bases not matched to a gene: 5. CDR3 length: 16 residues. In nucleotides, the CDR3 is TGTGCCAGCAGCTCGGGACAGGGGGGGCTTAACTATGGCTACACCTTC. The encoded protein is CASSSGQGGLNYGYTF.

As regards this clone: Mismatch with germline at one junction end may stem from a read error. V and J are TRBV7-6 and TRBJ2-5; maybe TRBD1 (5 bases). Germline loops: CDR1 SGHVS, CDR2 FNYEAQ. This CDR3 region has 16 residues. The CDR3 nucleotides read TGTGCCAGCAGCCGAAGGGGTGGGGCAGTACAAGAGGCCCAGTACTTC. This codes for CASSRRGGAVQEAQYF.

In this sample, this clone turned up a few times. V and J are TRBV6-5 and TRBJ2-5; 9 nucleotides align to TRBD2. Germline assignment: CDR1 MNHEY and CDR2 SVGAGI. V gave up 0 bases and J gave up 11 bases; unmatched junction bases: 7. The CDR3 covers 14 residues. In DNA, the CDR3 is TGTGCCAGCAGTTACTCAAGTAGCGGGGGACGACAGTACTTC. Its translation: CASSYSSSGGRQYF.

This chain uses TRBV5-1 with TRBJ2-3, with TRBD2 matching 7 bases. Germline V gene lookup returns CDR1 SGHRS and CDR2 YFSETQ. The CDR3 extends over 14 amino acids. Trimming removed 0 bases from V and 6 bases from J; junction bases left unmatched: 4. The DNA of the CDR3 is TGCGCCAGCAGCTTGGTTCTGGGAGGGGATACGCAGTATTTT. The encoded protein is CASSLVLGGDTQYF.

This clone was observed a handful of times. The chain's CDR3 is CASSLVAGPGAHNEQFF. The CDR3 coding sequence is TGTGCCAGCAGCTTAGTCGCGGGGCCCGGGGCCCACAATGAGCAGTTCTTC. The chain couples TRBV7-2 to TRBJ2-1; TRBD2 is a possible D gene (6 bases). CDR3 size: 17 residues. Germline CDR1 and CDR2: SGHTA and FQGNSA. The V gene lost 1 base and the J gene lost 5 bases, with 18 bases spanning the gap.

This chain links TRBV6-6 with TRBJ1-3; 8 nucleotides align to TRBD1. V was clipped by 2 bases and J by 7 bases; unmatched bases: 7. The CDR3 has 15 amino acids. Germline assignment: CDR1 MNHNY and CDR2 SVGAGI (reference sequence). In DNA, the CDR3 is TGTGCCAGCAGTTACCTAGACAGGGGAGGCAACACCATATATTTT. Translating gives CASSYLDRGGNTIYF.

This clone was found a few times. The CDR3 DNA is TGTGCCAGCAGCGTAGCGTCGCAGGCCTACTATGGCTACACCTTC. Translation: CASSVASQAYYGYTF. The chain couples TRBV9 to TRBJ1-2; no clear D gene. The germline V gene encodes CDR1 SGDLS and CDR2 YYNGEE. With 0 bases removed from V and 3 bases from J, the gap between germline ends came to 12 bases. The CDR3 is made up of 15 amino acids.